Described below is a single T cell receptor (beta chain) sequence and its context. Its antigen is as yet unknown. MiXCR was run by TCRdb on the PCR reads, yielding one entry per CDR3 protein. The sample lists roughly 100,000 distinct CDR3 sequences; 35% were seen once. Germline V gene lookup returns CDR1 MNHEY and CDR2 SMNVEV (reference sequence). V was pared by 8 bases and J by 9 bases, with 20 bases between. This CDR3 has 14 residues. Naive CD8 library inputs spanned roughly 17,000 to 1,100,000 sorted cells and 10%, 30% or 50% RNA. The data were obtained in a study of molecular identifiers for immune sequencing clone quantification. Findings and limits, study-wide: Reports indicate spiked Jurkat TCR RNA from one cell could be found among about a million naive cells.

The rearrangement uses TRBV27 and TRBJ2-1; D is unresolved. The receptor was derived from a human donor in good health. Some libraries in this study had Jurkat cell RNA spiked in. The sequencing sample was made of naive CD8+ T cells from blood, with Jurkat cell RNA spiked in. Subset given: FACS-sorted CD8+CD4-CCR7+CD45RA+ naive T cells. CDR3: CASGPGQLLGEQFF. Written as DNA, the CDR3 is TGTGCCAGCGGACCCGGTCAGCTCCTCGGTGAGCAGTTCTTC.